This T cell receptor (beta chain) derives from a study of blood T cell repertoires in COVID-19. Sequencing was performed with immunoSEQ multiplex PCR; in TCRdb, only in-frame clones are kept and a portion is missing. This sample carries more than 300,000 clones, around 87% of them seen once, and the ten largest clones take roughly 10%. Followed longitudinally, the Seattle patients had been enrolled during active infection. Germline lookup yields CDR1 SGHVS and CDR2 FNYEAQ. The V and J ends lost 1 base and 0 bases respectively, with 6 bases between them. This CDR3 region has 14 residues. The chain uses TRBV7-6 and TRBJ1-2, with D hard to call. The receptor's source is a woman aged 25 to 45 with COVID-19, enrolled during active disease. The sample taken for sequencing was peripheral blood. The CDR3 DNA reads TGTGCCAGCAGCTTAGGCGGAGCTAACTATGGCTACACCTTC. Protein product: CASSLGGANYGYTF.